These 32 T cell receptor beta chains originate from one sample sequenced in a study of T cell repertoires in aging, cancer and after chemotherapy. Amplification of TCR beta used genomic DNA extracted from peripheral blood. A mixed TRB-A/B primer pool amplified rearranged TRB by multiplex touch-down PCR. TCRdb processed the multiplex PCR reads anew with MiXCR; each CDR3 protein has one entry. This table holds around 8,600 distinct CDR3 sequences, about a quarter found once. The sequenced material came from blood. The receptors come from a human donor with a blood cancer. The donor label of this sample is uncertain.

The table lists this clonotype with many counts. The CDR3 region has the DNA TGTGCCAGCAGCTTAGCGAAGGGACTAGCAGCCACCGGGGAGCTGTTTTTT. It yields the protein CASSLAKGLAATGELFF. The chain uses TRBV7-6 and TRBJ2-2; TRBD2 matches 9 bases. Per germline, CDR1 SGHVS and CDR2 FNYEAQ. The junction had 6 bases not matched to a gene; V was cut back by 0 bases and J by 4 bases. The CDR3 spans 17 residues.

The sample holds a few counts of this clonotype. The chain joins TRBV5-6 to TRBJ1-1; the D gene is possibly TRBD1 (5 bases). This CDR3 comprises 18 residues. Germline V gene sequence: CDR1 SGHDT, CDR2 YYEEEE. V was trimmed by 3 bases and J by 1 base, leaving 22 bases between them. DNA for the CDR3: TGTGCCAGCAGCTGGGGGTTGGGGTGGGCAGCGAGGAACACTGAAGCTTTCTTT. Protein: CASSWGLGWAARNTEAFF.

This chain connects TRBV7-9 to TRBJ2-3, with D tentatively TRBD2 (8 bases). From germline, CDR1 is SEHNR and CDR2 FQNEAQ (reference sequence). The V and J ends lost 1 base and 0 bases respectively, with 14 bases between them. The CDR3 contains 17 residues. CDR3 loop: CASSLEGASGSTDTQYF. The CDR3 region has the DNA TGTGCCAGCAGCTTAGAGGGGGCTAGCGGGAGCACAGATACGCAGTATTTT.

The sample holds a few counts of this clonotype. The J gene is TRBJ1-5, the V gene TRBV7-9; D remains unclear. CDR3 length: 14 amino acids. Trimming took off 5 bases at V and 0 bases at J, with 8 bases between the two ends. CDR1 is SEHNR, CDR2 FQNEAQ, per germline (reference sequence). The CDR3 region is CASSQDNSNQPQHF. CDR3 nucleotides: TGTGCCAGCAGCCAAGACAATAGCAATCAGCCCCAGCATTTT.

By share of the sample, this clonotype is medium-sized (0.01 to 0.1%). V is TRBV5-4 and J is TRBJ2-3; D gene uncertain. This CDR3 is built from 14 residues. The V end was cut by 2 bases, the J end by 0 bases, with 7 bases between. CDR1 and CDR2 from the germline V gene are SGHNT and YYREEE (reference sequence). CDR3 bases: TGTGCCAGCAGCTTAAAGTCGAGCACAGATACGCAGTATTTT. Translation gives CASSLKSSTDTQYF.

The chain is built from TRBV6-5 and TRBJ1-1; D is undetermined. V was clipped by 5 bases and J by 4 bases, with 11 bases between them. CDR1 MNHEY and CDR2 SVGAGI come from the germline V gene. The CDR3 contains 13 residues. The CDR3 nucleotides read TGTGCCAGCAGTCTTGGGCGGGGCACTGAAGCTTTCTTT. It is translated as CASSLGRGTEAFF.

This chain connects TRBV27 to TRBJ2-7; perhaps TRBD1 as D (5 bases). There are 14 residues in the CDR3. CDR1 is MNHEY and CDR2 is SMNVEV in the germline V gene (reference sequence). Trimming removed 1 base from V and 1 base from J, with 8 bases in between. The CDR3 DNA follows: TGTGCCAGCAGTTTATTGGGGCCATCCTACGAGCAGTACTTC. Protein product: CASSLLGPSYEQYF.

V and J are TRBV18 and TRBJ2-3; 7 nucleotides line up with TRBD2. Trimming cost V 1 base and J 1 base; bases outside gene matches: 8. Germline V gene sequence: CDR1 KGHSH, CDR2 LQKENI. The CDR3 is made up of 17 amino acids. The CDR3 coding sequence is TGTGCCAGCTCACCACTGGTTGCGGGAGTGGGCACAGATACGCAGTATTTT. Amino acids: CASSPLVAGVGTDTQYF.

V usage is TRBV11-1 and J usage is TRBJ1-2; 8 bases align to TRBD1. There are 13 residues in the CDR3. The junction had 9 bases not matched to a gene; V was cut back by 2 bases and J by 13 bases. CDR1 is SGHAT, CDR2 FQDESV, per germline (reference sequence). CDR3 DNA: TGTGCCAGCAGCTTAATGGGGACAGGCGGTTTCACCTTC. Translation: CASSLMGTGGFTF.

This clonotype was found many times. The chain joins TRBV5-6 to TRBJ2-7; possibly TRBD2 for D (6 bases). Per the germline V gene, CDR1 is SGHDT and CDR2 is YYEEEE. V was pared by 1 base and J by 1 base, with 9 bases between. This CDR3 is 14 amino acids long. DNA for the CDR3: TGTGCCAGCAGCTTGTCCGGGACTTCCTACGAGCAGTACTTC. As protein: CASSLSGTSYEQYF.

This clonotype was detected once. This rearrangement joins TRBV10-2 to TRBJ2-7, with 7 nucleotides matching TRBD2. After removal of 3 bases from V and 6 bases from J, the junction contained 5 bases not matched to a gene. The CDR3 consists of 13 residues. Germline V CDR1 and CDR2: WSHSY, SAAADI. The CDR3 spells CASSERGGGEQYF. The CDR3 DNA follows: TGCGCCAGCAGTGAAAGAGGCGGGGGCGAGCAGTACTTC.

This clonotype has more than one count but fewer than ten. The rearrangement links TRBV5-1 to TRBJ1-2, with 8 bases fitting TRBD1. The CDR3 contains 17 residues. The germline V gene has CDR1 SGHRS and CDR2 YFSETQ. The ends lost 2 bases at V and 3 bases at J; junction bases unmatched: 12. This CDR3 is CASSFPDREYGDYGYTF. The CDR3 nucleotides are TGCGCCAGCAGCTTCCCGGACAGGGAGTATGGAGACTATGGCTACACCTTC.

This clonotype is categorized as medium-sized. This chain links TRBV11-1 with TRBJ2-5; D call uncertain. CDR1 is SGHAT, CDR2 FQDESV, per germline (reference sequence). This CDR3 has 15 residues. The V end was cut by 1 base, the J end by 2 bases, with 11 bases between. The CDR3 nucleotides read TGTGCCAGCAGCTTAGGACCAGTAAATCAAGAGACCCAGTACTTC. Its translation is CASSLGPVNQETQYF.

V usage is TRBV11-2 and J usage is TRBJ2-7, with D perhaps matching TRBD1 (6 bases). V was trimmed by 1 base and J by 2 bases, leaving 12 bases between them. The CDR3 is 15 residues long. CDR1 is SGHAT and CDR2 is FQNNGV in the germline V gene. The CDR3: CASSLGPEGAYEQYF. CDR3 DNA sequence: TGTGCCAGCAGCTTAGGGCCCGAGGGGGCCTACGAGCAGTACTTC.

In regard to this clonotype: One end of the junction does not line up with germline, which may come from a read error. The V gene is TRBV6-4, the J gene TRBJ1-2, with TRBD1 matching 8 bases. Germline V gene data show CDR1 as MRHNA and CDR2 as SNTAGT. This CDR3 comprises 14 residues. CDR3 protein: CASIEDRGVYDYTF. CDR3 in DNA: TGTGCCAGCATCGAAGACAGGGGCGTCTATGACTACACCTTC.

V usage is TRBV20-1 and J usage is TRBJ2-1, with TRBD1 identical over 7 bases. The germline gives CDR1 DFQATT, CDR2 SNEGSKA (reference sequence). V shed 4 bases and J 2 bases; nucleotides not matched to a gene: 5. CDR3 length equals 14 residues. The CDR3 spells CSATLTGPYNEQFF. CDR3 DNA: TGCAGTGCTACCTTGACAGGGCCCTACAATGAGCAGTTCTTC.

Judged by abundance, this clonotype is medium-sized (0.01 to 0.1%). The V call is TRBV19, the J call TRBJ2-4; 9 bases fit TRBD2. There are 17 residues in the CDR3. J gave up 3 bases and V 11 bases, and 17 bases lay outside the gene matches. Germline assignment: CDR1 LNHDA and CDR2 SQIVND (reference sequence). The CDR3 nucleotides read TGTGCCCCGAAGGGGCTAGCGGGACTCTTAGTCAAAAACATTCAGTACTTC. Encoded protein: CAPKGLAGLLVKNIQYF.

This clonotype is classed as medium-sized (0.01 to 0.1%). This rearrangement joins TRBV27 to TRBJ2-1, with 9 bases fitting TRBD1. Germline V CDR1 and CDR2: MNHEY, SMNVEV (reference sequence). This CDR3 has 16 amino acids. After removal of 4 bases from V and 2 bases from J, the junction contained 6 bases not matched to a gene. CDR3 nucleotide sequence: TGTGCCAGCAGTTCACCCGGGACAGGGACCTACAATGAGCAGTTCTTC. It codes for CASSSPGTGTYNEQFF.

The V gene is TRBV18, the J gene TRBJ2-7; TRBD1 aligns across 8 bases. Trimming at V came to 3 bases and at J to 2 bases, leaving 6 bases not matched to a gene. The germline CDR1 and CDR2 sequences are KGHSH and LQKENI. The CDR3 covers 15 residues. The CDR3 reads CASSPQDRATYEQYF. The CDR3 region has the DNA TGTGCCAGCTCACCTCAGGACAGGGCGACCTACGAGCAGTACTTC. The variable domain in full, with the rest retrieved from reference TRBV18 and TRBJ2-7, is NAGVMQNPRHLVRRRGQEARLRCSPMKGHSHVYWYRQLPEEGLKFMVYLQKENIIDESGMPKERFSAEFPKEGPSILRIQQVVRGDSAAYFCASSPQDRATYEQYFGPGTRLTVT.

This rearrangement joins TRBV9 to TRBJ2-3; 10 bases line up with TRBD2. CDR3 size: 13 residues. Germline assignment: CDR1 SGDLS and CDR2 YYNGEE. Unmatched junction bases numbered 4, after V lost 6 bases and J lost 6 bases. Here the CDR3 DNA reads TGTGCCAGCACTAGCGGGAGCTGGGATACGCAGTATTTT. Translation: CASTSGSWDTQYF.

The chain uses TRBV7-2 and TRBJ2-1; 10 bases align to TRBD2. The CDR3 extends over 15 amino acids. V lost 5 bases to trimming and J lost 4 bases; unmatched junction nucleotides: 5. CDR1 and CDR2 (germline): SGHTA, FQGNSA. The CDR3 sequence is CASSPGLAAYNEQFF. The DNA for the CDR3 is TGTGCCAGCAGCCCAGGACTAGCGGCTTACAATGAGCAGTTCTTC.

This clonotype is medium-sized (0.01 to 0.1%) in the sample. The J gene is TRBJ2-7, the V gene TRBV13; the D gene is possibly TRBD2 (5 bases). This CDR3 contains 14 residues. Germline V gene sequence: CDR1 PRHDT, CDR2 FYEKMQ (reference sequence). V lost 2 bases, J lost 7 bases, and 15 bases lay in between. CDR3 nucleotide sequence: TGTGCCAGCAGCTTAATCGTATCGCCGGGGGAGCAGTACTTC. Protein sequence: CASSLIVSPGEQYF.

This clonotype is labeled as medium-sized. The chain uses TRBV5-1 and TRBJ2-2; a possible D gene is TRBD1 (5 bases). Germline loops: CDR1 SGHRS, CDR2 YFSETQ. Trimming cost V 4 bases and J 8 bases, with 18 bases left between them. This CDR3 contains 15 residues. CDR3 sequence reads: CASSQTTGATGELFF. The CDR3 DNA reads TGCGCCAGCAGCCAAACCACAGGCGCCACAGGGGAGCTGTTTTTT. Full variable domain (missing parts from reference TRBV5-1 and TRBJ2-2): KAGVTQTPRYLIKTRGQQVTLSCSPISGHRSVSWYQQTPGQGLQFLFEYFSETQRNKGNFPGRFSGRQFSNSRSEMNVSTLELGDSALYLCASSQTTGATGELFFGEGSRLTVL.

In its sample, this clonotype was seen a few times. The chain joins TRBV5-4 to TRBJ1-5; perhaps TRBD1 as D (5 bases). This CDR3 contains 15 residues. V was trimmed by 4 bases and J by 6 bases, leaving 17 bases between them. From germline, CDR1 is SGHNT and CDR2 YYREEE (reference sequence). The CDR3 protein is CASSQEPGIPQPQHF. CDR3 sequence (DNA): TGTGCCAGCAGCCAAGAACCAGGGATTCCTCAGCCCCAGCATTTT.

By frequency in the sample, this clonotype is medium-sized. The rearrangement links TRBV5-5 to TRBJ1-6, with 8 bases fitting TRBD1. Germline CDR1 and CDR2: SGHKS and YYEKEE (reference sequence). V shed 4 bases, J shed 8 bases, and the junction held 5 bases outside the gene matches. CDR3 size: 14 residues. The CDR3 here is CASSPGGRDSPLHF. The CDR3 coding sequence is TGTGCCAGCAGCCCAGGGGGCCGGGATTCACCCCTCCACTTT.

This clonotype is termed medium-sized. The chain is built from TRBV30 and TRBJ1-4; D is possibly TRBD1 (5 bases). The CDR3 has 12 amino acids. V dropped 4 bases and J dropped 6 bases, with 9 bases sitting between them. Germline V gene data show CDR1 as GTSNPN and CDR2 as SVGIG (reference sequence). The CDR3 is CAWTLGHEKLFF. The CDR3 bases are TGTGCCTGGACCTTGGGACATGAAAAACTGTTTTTT.

This clonotype was observed a handful of times. V gene TRBV12-3 or TRBV12-4 combines with J gene TRBJ1-2; maybe TRBD1 (6 bases). CDR3 size: 14 residues. Deletions cut 4 bases from V and 4 bases from J, with 13 bases between. This chain's CDR3 is CASSSGGGVYGYTF. CDR3 coding DNA: TGTGCCAGCAGTTCTGGAGGGGGGGTCTATGGCTACACCTTC.

This clonotype was observed at least ten times. The gene calls are TRBV7-6 and TRBJ2-1; 14 bases are shared with TRBD2. V gave up 9 bases and J gave up 6 bases; unmatched junction bases: 4. The CDR3 is 14 amino acids. Germline V gene sequence: CDR1 SGHVS, CDR2 FNYEAQ. The CDR3 here is CASGGLAGGNEQFF. The CDR3 nucleotides read TGTGCCAGTGGCGGACTAGCGGGAGGCAATGAGCAGTTCTTC.

V is TRBV10-3 and J is TRBJ2-5; 9 nucleotides align to TRBD1. The J call is in doubt because the DNA end fits TRBJ2-7 better. The CDR3 is 16 amino acids. CDR1 and CDR2 (germline): ENHRY, SYGVKD. The CDR3 is CAISDQDRGAPYEQYF. As DNA, the CDR3 is TGTGCCATCAGTGACCAAGACAGGGGGGCGCCCTACGAGCAGTACTTC.

This clonotype has just a few counts. The chain has TRBV12-3 or TRBV12-4 and TRBJ1-1, with no clear D. The CDR3 totals 15 residues. V was cut by 0 bases and J by 1 base, with 9 bases left in between. The CDR3 sequence: CASSLAGRANTEAFF. DNA for the CDR3: TGTGCCAGCAGTTTAGCTGGCCGGGCGAACACTGAAGCTTTCTTT.

This clonotype was recorded a few times. This rearrangement joins TRBV7-2 to TRBJ2-1, with TRBD2 matching over 11 bases. Unmatched junction bases numbered 19, after V lost 0 bases and J lost 9 bases. Germline V lookup: CDR1 SGHTA, CDR2 FQGNSA. This CDR3 comprises 20 residues. In DNA, the CDR3 is TGTGCCAGCAGCTTAGCCCCACAGGGGGTAGGTTTGCTAGCGGGAGGTGAGCAGTTCTTC. The encoded protein is CASSLAPQGVGLLAGGEQFF.

This clonotype showed up just a few times. The V gene is TRBV27, the J gene TRBJ1-1; 10 nucleotides line up with TRBD1. Trimming at V came to 6 bases and at J to 4 bases, leaving 8 bases not matched to a gene. The CDR3 runs 15 residues. Looked up from germline, CDR1 is MNHEY and CDR2 is SMNVEV (reference sequence). As DNA, the CDR3 is TGTGCCAGCAGCGACAGGGGGCCTTTGGGCACTGAAGCTTTCTTT. It is translated as CASSDRGPLGTEAFF.